This T cell receptor (beta chain) came from a study of cytomegalovirus exposure and HLA in healthy donors. Study context: Most donors, around 81% of a few hundred genotyped, fell in the Caucasian-associated ancestry cluster. General study results and limits: Earlier analysis found most TCR beta V segments productive about 87% or about 30% of the time. Most subjects' HLA-A and HLA-B alleles were reportedly predicted from TCR beta sequences. A later analysis, which compared TCR beta chains of equal frequency, found the HLA-associated ones more clonally expanded.

Worth noting for this clone: The antigen remains undetermined.

Primers for the PCR totalled 60 Vbeta and 13 Jbeta. Using immunoSEQ multiplex PCR, the repertoire was profiled, and TCRdb retains in-frame clones only, with some absent. This sample's table reports 55,000 to 85,000 clones. The ends were cut back, 4 bases at V and 2 bases at J, with 12 bases in the middle. The germline V gene encodes CDR1 SGHAT and CDR2 FQNNGV. This CDR3 is built from 14 residues. The chain carries TRBV11-2 and TRBJ2-7; tentatively, D is TRBD1 (5 bases). The TCR comes from a female donor in good health and CMV-seropositive. Sequences were obtained from PBMCs. CDR3 sequence (DNA): TGTGCCAGCAGCTCCACAACAGGAACCTACGAGCAGTACTTC. Translation gives CASSSTTGTYEQYF.